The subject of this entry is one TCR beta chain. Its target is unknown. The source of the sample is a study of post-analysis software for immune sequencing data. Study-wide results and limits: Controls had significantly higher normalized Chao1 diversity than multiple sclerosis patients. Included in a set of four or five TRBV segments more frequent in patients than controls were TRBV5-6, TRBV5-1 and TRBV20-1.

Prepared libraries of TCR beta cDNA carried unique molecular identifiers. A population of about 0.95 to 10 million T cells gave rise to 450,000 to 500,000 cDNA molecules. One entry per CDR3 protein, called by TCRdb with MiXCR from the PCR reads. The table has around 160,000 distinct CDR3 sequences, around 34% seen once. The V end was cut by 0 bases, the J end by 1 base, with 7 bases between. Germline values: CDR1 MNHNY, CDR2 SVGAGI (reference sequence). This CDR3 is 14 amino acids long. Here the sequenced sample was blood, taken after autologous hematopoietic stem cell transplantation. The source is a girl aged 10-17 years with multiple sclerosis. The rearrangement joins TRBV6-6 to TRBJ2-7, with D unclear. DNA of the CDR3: TGTGCCAGCAGTTACTCGGCCAATTCCTACGAGCAGTACTTC. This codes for CASSYSANSYEQYF.